A selection of T cell receptor beta chains follows, all from one sample in a study of T cell changes during pregnancy in multiple sclerosis. Data came from immunoSEQ multiplex PCR; TCRdb stores just in-frame clones and leaves some out. In the table there are approximately 63,000 clones, about 93% of which are singletons. Here the sequenced sample was CD8+ T cells from peripheral blood mononuclear cells, taken in the third trimester of pregnancy. These receptors all come from a female donor with multiple sclerosis, enrolled in a pregnancy study. Each CDR3 is given with its conserved first and last residue. A D gene is named only where the DNA matches it firmly. Clone size is given for some rows only: seen once, a few or many times, or a class if the clone is expanded.

V: TRBV28; J: TRBJ1-2; size: .; D: TRBD1; CDR3: CASSLYPTGGVYGYTF; DNA: TGTGCCAGCAGTTTATACCCGACAGGGGGCGTCTATGGCTACACCTTC
V: TRBV7-8; J: TRBJ2-6; size: .; D: .; CDR3: CASSSQESGANVLTF; DNA: TGTGCCAGCAGCTCACAGGAATCTGGGGCCAACGTCCTGACTTTC
V: TRBV27; J: TRBJ2-2; size: .; D: TRBD1; CDR3: CASSLRGSRGQATGELFF; DNA: TGTGCCAGCAGTTTACGGGGGTCCAGGGGGCAGGCGACCGGGGAGCTGTTTTTT
V: TRBV29-1; J: TRBJ1-1; size: .; D: .; CDR3: CSVEGGANTEAFF; DNA: TGCAGCGTTGAGGGAGGGGCGAACACTGAAGCTTTCTTT
V: TRBV5-4; J: TRBJ2-3; size: .; D: TRBD2; CDR3: CASSYRLAGRGDTQYF; DNA: TGTGCCAGCAGCTACAGACTAGCGGGGCGCGGGGATACGCAGTATTTT
V: TRBV19; J: TRBJ2-5; size: .; D: TRBD2; CDR3: CASSITAGEQETQYF; DNA: TGTGCCAGTAGTATAACTGCGGGGGAACAAGAGACCCAGTACTTC
V: TRBV19; J: TRBJ2-7; size: .; D: TRBD1; CDR3: CASTPGQGTYEQYF; DNA: TGTGCCAGTACTCCGGGACAGGGGACCTACGAGCAGTACTTC
V: TRBV4-1; J: TRBJ2-2; size: once; D: TRBD1; CDR3: CASSQSSATGGSSGELFF; DNA: TGCGCCAGCAGCCAGAGCTCCGCGACAGGGGGCTCTAGCGGGGAGCTGTTTTTT
V: TRBV15; J: TRBJ1-1; size: .; D: TRBD1; CDR3: CATRQGAGNTEAFF; DNA: TGTGCCACCAGGCAGGGGGCAGGGAACACTGAAGCTTTCTTT
V: TRBV21-1; J: TRBJ2-7; size: .; D: .; CDR3: CASSKAGDISYEQYF; DNA: TGTGCCAGCAGCAAGGCAGGGGACATCTCCTACGAGCAGTACTTC
V: TRBV7-9; J: TRBJ1-1; size: .; D: .; CDR3: CASSLALEDSEAFF; DNA: TGTGCCAGCAGCTTAGCCCTAGAGGACAGTGAAGCTTTCTTT
V: TRBV4-1; J: TRBJ1-2; size: .; D: .; CDR3: CASSQGAGRHGYTF; DNA: TGCGCCAGCAGCCAAGGGGCAGGGAGGCATGGCTACACCTTC
V: TRBV20-1; J: TRBJ2-7; size: .; D: .; CDR3: CSANRDYEQYF; DNA: TGCAGTGCTAACCGGGACTACGAGCAGTACTTC
V: TRBV7-9; J: TRBJ2-5; size: .; D: .; CDR3: CASSFIRETQYF; DNA: TGTGCCAGCAGCTTTATTAGAGAGACCCAGTACTTC
V: TRBV10-3; J: TRBJ2-1; size: .; D: .; CDR3: CAISGREAFYNEQFF; DNA: TGTGCCATCAGTGGGAGGGAAGCCTTTTACAATGAGCAGTTCTTC
V: TRBV28; J: TRBJ1-5; size: .; D: .; CDR3: CASSRPPGTHIFNEGNQPQHF; DNA: TGTGCCAGCAGCCGCCCCCCCGGGACACATATATTTAATGAGGGAAATCAGCCCCAGCATTTT
V: TRBV4-1; J: TRBJ2-2; size: .; D: .; CDR3: CASSPVGLGGELFF; DNA: TGCGCCAGCAGCCCCGTTGGACTTGGCGGGGAGCTGTTTTTT
V: TRBV6-1; J: TRBJ1-1; size: few; D: TRBD1; CDR3: CASRDRGWGTEAFF; DNA: TGTGCCAGCAGGGACAGGGGCTGGGGGACTGAAGCTTTCTTT
V: TRBV12-1; J: TRBJ2-5; size: .; D: .; CDR3: CASSPLGALETQYF; DNA: TGTGCCAGCAGCCCCTTGGGCGCGTTGGAGACCCAGTACTTC
V: TRBV2; J: TRBJ2-2; size: .; D: .; CDR3: CASSEGDTLANTGELFF; DNA: TGTGCCAGCAGTGAAGGGGACACCCTCGCGAACACCGGGGAGCTGTTTTTT
V: TRBV7-6; J: TRBJ2-7; size: .; D: TRBD2; CDR3: CASSPSGSYEQYF; DNA: TGTGCCAGCAGCCCGAGCGGGAGTTACGAGCAGTACTTC
V: TRBV23-1; J: TRBJ2-1; size: .; D: .; CDR3: CASSQSDQRGTYNEQFF; DNA: TGCGCCAGCAGTCAATCGGACCAGAGGGGGACCTACAATGAGCAGTTCTTC
V: TRBV27; J: TRBJ2-3; size: .; D: .; CDR3: CASSASVTDTQYF; DNA: TGTGCCAGCAGTGCCAGTGTCACAGATACGCAGTATTTT
V: TRBV27; J: TRBJ2-7; size: .; D: .; CDR3: CASSLSQGTYEQYF; DNA: TGTGCCAGCAGTTTAAGCCAGGGTACCTACGAGCAGTACTTC
V: TRBV11-2; J: TRBJ2-7; size: .; D: TRBD2; CDR3: CASSLVGSGSYEQYF; DNA: TGTGCCAGCAGCTTAGTGGGGAGCGGGAGCTACGAGCAGTACTTC
V: TRBV5-5; J: TRBJ2-7; size: .; D: TRBD2; CDR3: CASSLIGGGWAYEQYF; DNA: TGTGCCAGCAGCTTGATTGGGGGAGGGTGGGCCTACGAGCAGTACTTC
V: TRBV27; J: TRBJ1-2; size: few; D: TRBD1; CDR3: CASSLDRAHGYTF; DNA: TGTGCCAGCAGTTTAGACAGGGCCCATGGCTACACCTTC
V: TRBV9; J: TRBJ1-2; size: .; D: .; CDR3: CASSGLSGASNYGYTF; DNA: TGTGCCAGCAGCGGACTCAGTGGAGCGAGTAACTATGGCTACACCTTC
V: TRBV4-1; J: TRBJ1-1; size: once; D: .; CDR3: CASSQVYPTENTEAFF; DNA: TGCGCCAGCAGCCAAGTTTACCCGACAGAGAACACTGAAGCTTTCTTT
V: TRBV27; J: TRBJ2-1; size: once; D: .; CDR3: CASSLSSSQIPNEQFF; DNA: TGTGCCAGCAGTTTATCTTCTAGTCAAATCCCGAATGAGCAGTTCTTC
V: TRBV2; J: TRBJ2-1; size: .; D: TRBD2; CDR3: CASSEWRGDYNEQFF; DNA: TGTGCCAGCAGTGAATGGCGGGGGGACTACAATGAGCAGTTCTTC
V: TRBV6-4; J: TRBJ2-5; size: .; D: TRBD2; CDR3: CASSKVAGTSQETQYF; DNA: TGTGCCAGCAGTAAAGTGGCCGGGACTAGCCAAGAGACCCAGTACTTC
V: TRBV9; J: TRBJ1-2; size: .; D: TRBD1; CDR3: CASSVKDRASYGYTF; DNA: TGTGCCAGCAGCGTGAAGGACAGGGCGAGCTATGGCTACACCTTC
V: TRBV19; J: TRBJ1-2; size: .; D: .; CDR3: CASSIEFSRTNYGYTF; DNA: TGTGCCAGTAGTATAGAATTTTCCAGGACTAACTATGGCTACACCTTC
V: TRBV21-1; J: TRBJ1-3; size: .; D: .; CDR3: CASSNYCTGTLSSGNTIYF; DNA: TGTGCCAGCAGCAACTACTGTACCGGGACTCTTAGCTCTGGAAACACCATATATTTT
V: TRBV11-2; J: TRBJ2-7; size: .; D: .; CDR3: CASSDYYEQYF; DNA: TGTGCCAGCAGCGACTACTACGAGCAGTACTTC
V: TRBV7-2; J: TRBJ2-1; size: once; D: .; CDR3: CASSLSLSSYNEQFF; DNA: TGTGCCAGCAGCTTATCACTTAGCTCCTACAATGAGCAGTTCTTC
V: TRBV12-2; J: TRBJ1-4; size: .; D: .; CDR3: CASRLAAVLAGANNEKLFF; DNA: TGTGCAAGTCGCTTAGCGGCAGTATTGGCAGGGGCGAATAATGAAAAACTGTTTTTT
V: TRBV27; J: TRBJ1-1; size: .; D: .; CDR3: CVSRPRGGRAFF; DNA: TGTGTCAGCAGGCCGAGGGGAGGGCGAGCTTTCTTT
V: TRBV19; J: TRBJ2-2; size: .; D: TRBD2; CDR3: CASSIDASGRARTGELFF; DNA: TGTGCCAGTAGTATAGATGCTAGCGGGAGGGCCAGAACCGGGGAGCTGTTTTTT
V: TRBV29-1; J: TRBJ1-2; size: .; D: TRBD1; CDR3: CSAKPGQGYGYTF; DNA: TGCAGCGCCAAACCGGGACAGGGCTATGGCTACACCTTC
V: TRBV13; J: TRBJ2-1; size: .; D: .; CDR3: CASSRGALGNEQFF; DNA: TGTGCCAGCAGCCGGGGGGCTCTAGGGAATGAGCAGTTCTTC
V: TRBV6-4; J: TRBJ2-2; size: .; D: TRBD1; CDR3: CASSPGQGTGELFF; DNA: TGTGCCAGCAGCCCGGGACAGGGGACCGGGGAGCTGTTTTTT